Following are 15 T cell receptor beta chains from one sample sequenced in a study of neoadjuvant anti-PD-1 for oral cavity cancer. Profiled with immunoSEQ multiplex PCR; TCRdb holds only in-frame clones, not every one. Altogether about 80,000 clones are present, less than 85% being singletons, with the ten largest covering 2.5% to 3.5%. The material was PBMCs, obtained before nivolumab (anti-PD-1) treatment. Receptors originate from a person aged 40-85 years with oral cavity squamous cell carcinoma.

The rearrangement links TRBV2 to TRBJ2-7; D might be TRBD1 (5 bases). V shed 5 bases and J shed 7 bases, with 15 bases lying between them. The CDR3 loop spans 13 amino acids. Germline CDR1 reads SNHLY; CDR2 reads FYNNEI. Written as DNA, the CDR3 is TGTGCCAGCAGTTTAGGGGCCCTCGGTGAGCAGTACTTC. The encoded protein is CASSLGALGEQYF. The whole variable domain, remainder taken from reference TRBV2 and TRBJ2-7, is EPEVTQTPSHQVTQMGQEVILRCVPISNHLYFYWYRQILGQKVEFLVSFYNNEISEKSEIFDDQFSVERPDGSNFTLKIRSTKLEDSAMYFCASSLGALGEQYFGPGTRLTVT.

The chain has TRBV4-2 and TRBJ2-5, with TRBD1 as a possible D gene (6 bases). V dropped 4 bases and J dropped 5 bases, with 14 bases sitting between them. CDR3 length: 14 residues. CDR1 is LGHNA and CDR2 is YNFKEQ in the germline V gene. The CDR3 sequence: CASSPTGLEETQYF. The CDR3 nucleotides are TGTGCCAGCAGCCCGACAGGCCTAGAGGAGACCCAGTACTTC.

CDR3 amino acids: CSVGQARNQPQHF. Written as DNA, the CDR3 is TGCAGCGTAGGACAGGCCCGCAATCAGCCCCAGCATTTT. The chain has TRBV29-1 and TRBJ1-5; 7 bases map to TRBD1. CDR1 and CDR2 from the germline V gene are SQVTM and ANQGSEA. This CDR3 region has 13 residues. V shed 6 bases and J 2 bases; nucleotides not matched to a gene: 4.

Note on this clone: At one of its ends the junction is not consistent with the germline gene, which may arise from a read error. This chain joins TRBV5-1 and TRBJ1-1; tentative D call: TRBD1 (5 bases). Germline V gene data show CDR1 as SGHRS and CDR2 as YFSETQ. The CDR3 length is 13 residues. CDR3 residues: CASSFGANPEAFF. As DNA, the CDR3 is TGCGCCAGCAGCTTCGGGGCGAACCCTGAAGCTTTCTTT.

The chain carries TRBV5-1 and TRBJ1-5; D gene ambiguous. This CDR3 has 13 amino acids. Trimming removed 5 bases at V and 0 bases at J, with 6 bases between. CDR1 is SGHRS and CDR2 is YFSETQ in the germline V gene. The DNA of the CDR3 is TGCGCCAGCAGAGAGGGTAGCAATCAGCCCCAGCATTTT. Protein: CASREGSNQPQHF.

The chain uses TRBV19 and TRBJ2-2; no clear D. This CDR3 contains 16 residues. Germline CDR1 LNHDA, CDR2 SQIVND (reference sequence). Trimming stripped 3 bases from V and 2 bases from J, with 13 bases between. Here the CDR3 reads CASSITEQINTGELFF. In DNA, the CDR3 is TGTGCCAGTAGTATTACAGAACAGATCAACACCGGGGAGCTGTTTTTT.

V usage is TRBV2 and J usage is TRBJ2-2; 7 positions match TRBD2. Germline V lookup: CDR1 SNHLY, CDR2 FYNNEI. Losses at the gene ends were 6 bases for V and 4 bases for J; bases not matched to a gene: 8. The CDR3 sequence is 15 residues long. The DNA of the CDR3 is TGTGCCAGCAGCAACAGCGGGATCGGCACCGGGGAGCTGTTTTTT. Protein: CASSNSGIGTGELFF.

The chain has TRBV14 and TRBJ2-3; a weak D match, TRBD2 (5 bases). The V gene lost 1 base and the J gene lost 1 base, with 9 bases spanning the gap. CDR1 and CDR2 from the germline V gene are SGHDN and FVKESK. The CDR3 has 15 amino acids. CDR3 DNA sequence: TGTGCCAGCAGCCAAGTCCGAGCGGGCACAGATACGCAGTATTTT. It is translated as CASSQVRAGTDTQYF.

V and J are TRBV2 and TRBJ2-1; 8 bases align to TRBD2. Germline CDR1 reads SNHLY; CDR2 reads FYNNEI. The CDR3 has 15 residues. V lost 2 bases and J lost 8; bases outside the gene matches: 8. Written as DNA, the CDR3 is TGTGCCAGCAGTGAATTGAGCGGGAGTTTCGATGAGCAGTTCTTC. It translates to CASSELSGSFDEQFF. The complete variable domain, with remaining parts taken from reference TRBV2 and TRBJ2-1, reads EPEVTQTPSHQVTQMGQEVILRCVPISNHLYFYWYRQILGQKVEFLVSFYNNEISEKSEIFDDQFSVERPDGSNFTLKIRSTKLEDSAMYFCASSELSGSFDEQFFGPGTRLTVL.

This chain connects TRBV7-9 to TRBJ2-3; weak D call: TRBD2 (6 bases). Germline V gene sequence: CDR1 SEHNR, CDR2 FQNEAQ (reference sequence). The CDR3 spans 15 residues. V dropped 2 bases and J dropped 5 bases, with 14 bases sitting between them. In DNA form, the CDR3 reads TGTGCCAGCAGCTTAAGTCCAGCGGGCGGAGATACGCAGTATTTT. This sequence encodes CASSLSPAGGDTQYF.

J is TRBJ2-7 and V is TRBV5-1, with 8 bases fitting TRBD1. Germline V CDR1 and CDR2: SGHRS, YFSETQ. V gave up 7 bases and J gave up 5 bases; unmatched junction bases: 8. The CDR3 loop spans 13 amino acids. This chain's CDR3 is CASGRTGWDEQYF. The CDR3 DNA reads TGCGCCAGCGGGCGGACAGGGTGGGACGAGCAGTACTTC.

The chain is built from TRBV30 and TRBJ2-3, with 10 bases that match TRBD2. Germline-derived CDR1 and CDR2 are GTSNPN and SVGIG (reference sequence). This CDR3 is built from 16 residues. The trim removed 5 bases at V and 7 bases at J, leaving 15 bases unmatched. For the CDR3, the DNA is TGTGCCTGGGGGTCCCCCGGGGAAGCGGGAGGGAATACGCAGTATTTT. Its translation: CAWGSPGEAGGNTQYF.

CDR3 coding DNA: TGCGCCAGCAGCCTGACTAGCGGGAGTGGTACCGGGGAGCTGTTTTTT. This gives the protein CASSLTSGSGTGELFF. This sequence joins TRBV5-1 and TRBJ2-2, with 12 bases fitting TRBD2. V lost 4 bases and J lost 5; bases outside the gene matches: 6. Germline-derived CDR1 and CDR2 are SGHRS and YFSETQ. This CDR3 spans 16 amino acids.

V is TRBV5-6 and J is TRBJ2-7; D not certain. The germline V gene encodes CDR1 SGHDT and CDR2 YYEEEE. V was clipped by 0 bases and J by 2 bases, with 9 bases between them. CDR3 length: 14 amino acids. CDR3 in DNA: TGTGCCAGCAGCTTGGGAGGCCGAACCTACGAGCAGTACTTC. Translated: CASSLGGRTYEQYF.

Comments on this clone: The germline gene is not matched at one end of the junction; a read error may be the cause. The V gene is TRBV14, the J gene TRBJ2-7; either TRBD1 or TRBD2 may supply D (6 bases each). The CDR3 length is 13 residues. Per the germline V gene, CDR1 is SGHDN and CDR2 is FVKESK. The CDR3 loop is CASSRKLPGAVLF. DNA of the CDR3: TGTGCCAGCAGCCGCAAGTTGCCGGGGGCGGTCTTATTC.